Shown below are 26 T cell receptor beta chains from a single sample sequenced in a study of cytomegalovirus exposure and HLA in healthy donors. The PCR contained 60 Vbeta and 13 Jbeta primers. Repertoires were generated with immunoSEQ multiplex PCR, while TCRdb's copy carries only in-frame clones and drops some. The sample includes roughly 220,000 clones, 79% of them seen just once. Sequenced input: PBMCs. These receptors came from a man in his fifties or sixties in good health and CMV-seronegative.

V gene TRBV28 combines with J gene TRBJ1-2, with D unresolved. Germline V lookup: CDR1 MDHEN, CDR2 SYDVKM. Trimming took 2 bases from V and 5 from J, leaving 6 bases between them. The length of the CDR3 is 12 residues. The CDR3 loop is CASSLGLYGYTF. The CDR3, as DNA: TGTGCCAGCAGTTTAGGCTTATATGGCTACACCTTC.

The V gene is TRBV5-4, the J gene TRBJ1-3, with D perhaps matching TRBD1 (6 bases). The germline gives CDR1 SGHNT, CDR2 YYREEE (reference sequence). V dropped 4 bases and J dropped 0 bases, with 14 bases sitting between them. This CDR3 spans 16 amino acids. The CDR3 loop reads CASSAAGQRSGNTIYF. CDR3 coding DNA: TGTGCCAGCAGCGCTGCCGGACAGCGCTCTGGAAACACCATATATTTT.

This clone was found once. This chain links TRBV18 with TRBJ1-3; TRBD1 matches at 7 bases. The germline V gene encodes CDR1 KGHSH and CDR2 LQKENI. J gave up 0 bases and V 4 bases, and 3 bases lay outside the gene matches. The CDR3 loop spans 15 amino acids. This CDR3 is CASSHDRDSGNTIYF. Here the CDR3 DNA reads TGTGCCAGCTCACATGACAGGGACTCTGGAAACACCATATATTTT. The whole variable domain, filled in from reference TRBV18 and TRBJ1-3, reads NAGVMQNPRHLVRRRGQEARLRCSPMKGHSHVYWYRQLPEEGLKFMVYLQKENIIDESGMPKERFSAEFPKEGPSILRIQQVVRGDSAAYFCASSHDRDSGNTIYFGEGSWLTVV.

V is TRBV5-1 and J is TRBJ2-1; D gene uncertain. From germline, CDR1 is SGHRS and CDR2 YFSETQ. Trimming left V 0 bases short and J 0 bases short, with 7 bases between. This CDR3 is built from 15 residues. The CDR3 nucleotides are TGCGCCAGCAGCTTGGGCGAGAGCTCCTACAATGAGCAGTTCTTC. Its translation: CASSLGESSYNEQFF.

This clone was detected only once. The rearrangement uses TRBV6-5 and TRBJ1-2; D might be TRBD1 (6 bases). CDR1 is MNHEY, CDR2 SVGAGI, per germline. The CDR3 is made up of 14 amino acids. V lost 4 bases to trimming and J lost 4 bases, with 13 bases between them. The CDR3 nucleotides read TGTGCCAGCAGTTCCTCGACAGGCCTCTATGGCTACACCTTC. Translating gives CASSSSTGLYGYTF.

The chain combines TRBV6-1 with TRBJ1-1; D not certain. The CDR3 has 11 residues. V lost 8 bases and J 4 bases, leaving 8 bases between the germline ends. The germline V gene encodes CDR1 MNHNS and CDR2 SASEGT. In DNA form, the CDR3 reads TGTGCCAGCGGGGAGGGCACTGAAGCTTTCTTT. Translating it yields CASGEGTEAFF.

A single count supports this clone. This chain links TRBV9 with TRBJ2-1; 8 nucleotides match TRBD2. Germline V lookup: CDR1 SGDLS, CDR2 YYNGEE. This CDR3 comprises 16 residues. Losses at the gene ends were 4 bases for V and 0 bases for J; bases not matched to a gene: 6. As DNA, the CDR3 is TGTGCCAGCAGCCTCTATCTAGCGGGCTCCTACAATGAGCAGTTCTTC. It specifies CASSLYLAGSYNEQFF. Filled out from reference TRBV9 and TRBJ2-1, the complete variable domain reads DSGVTQTPKHLITATGQRVTLRCSPRSGDLSVYWYQQSLDQGLQFLIQYYNGEERAKGNILERFSAQQFPDLHSELNLSSLELGDSALYFCASSLYLAGSYNEQFFGPGTRLTVL.

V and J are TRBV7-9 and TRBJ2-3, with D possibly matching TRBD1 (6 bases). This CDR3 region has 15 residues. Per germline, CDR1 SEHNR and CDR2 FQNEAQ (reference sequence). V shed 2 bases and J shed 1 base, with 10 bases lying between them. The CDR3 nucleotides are TGTGCCAGCAGCTTACCACAGGGTGGCACAGATACGCAGTATTTT. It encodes CASSLPQGGTDTQYF. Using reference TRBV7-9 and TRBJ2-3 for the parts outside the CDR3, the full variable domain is DTGVSQNPRHKITKRGQNVTFRCDPISEHNRLYWYRQTLGQGPEFLTYFQNEAQLEKSRLLSDRFSAERPKGSFSTLEIQRTEQGDSAMYLCASSLPQGGTDTQYFGPGTRLTVL.

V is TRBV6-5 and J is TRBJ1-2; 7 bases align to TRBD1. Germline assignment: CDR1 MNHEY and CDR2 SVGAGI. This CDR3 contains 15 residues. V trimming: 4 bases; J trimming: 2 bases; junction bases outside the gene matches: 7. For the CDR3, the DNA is TGTGCCAGCAGTTCTCCTGCGGACAGGAACTATGGCTACACCTTC. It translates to CASSSPADRNYGYTF.

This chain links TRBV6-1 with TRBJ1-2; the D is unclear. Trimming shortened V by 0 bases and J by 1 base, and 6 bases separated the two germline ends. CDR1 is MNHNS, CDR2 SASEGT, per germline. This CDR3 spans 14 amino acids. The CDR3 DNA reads TGTGCCAGCAGTGAAGCGCCGGGTAACTATGGCTACACCTTC. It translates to CASSEAPGNYGYTF.

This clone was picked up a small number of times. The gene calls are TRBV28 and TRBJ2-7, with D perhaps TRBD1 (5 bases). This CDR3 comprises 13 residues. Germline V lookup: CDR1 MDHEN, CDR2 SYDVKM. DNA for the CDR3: TGTGCTGCTACAGGCCCCCCTCGCTACGAGCAGTACTTC. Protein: CAATGPPRYEQYF. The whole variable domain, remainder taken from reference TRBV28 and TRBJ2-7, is DVKVTQSSRYLVKRTGEKVFLECVQDMDHENMFWYRQDPGLGLRLIYFSYDVKMKEKGDIPEGYSVSREKKERFSLILESASTNQTSMYLCAATGPPRYEQYFGPGTRLTVT.

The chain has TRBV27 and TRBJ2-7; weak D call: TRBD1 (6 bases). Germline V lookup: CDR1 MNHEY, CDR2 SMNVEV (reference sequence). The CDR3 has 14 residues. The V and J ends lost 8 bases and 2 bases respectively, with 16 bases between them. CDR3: CASGSGTNPYEQYF. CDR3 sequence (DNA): TGTGCCAGCGGATCCGGGACAAACCCCTACGAGCAGTACTTC.

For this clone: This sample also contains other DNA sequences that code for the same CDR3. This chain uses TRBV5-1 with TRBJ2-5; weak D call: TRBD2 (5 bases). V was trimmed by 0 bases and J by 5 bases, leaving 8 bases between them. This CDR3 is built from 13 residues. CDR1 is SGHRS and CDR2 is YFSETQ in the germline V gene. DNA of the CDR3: TGCGCCAGCAGCTTGGGAGGGAGTGAGACCCAGTACTTC. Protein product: CASSLGGSETQYF.

In nucleotides, the CDR3 is TGTGCCAGCAGCCAAGAAGATGGGGGGTCCGTCGGAGCTTTCTTT. Its translation is CASSQEDGGSVGAFF. This chain links TRBV4-2 with TRBJ1-1, with D possibly TRBD1 on 5 matching bases. Per the germline V gene, CDR1 is LGHNA and CDR2 is YNFKEQ. Deletions cut 0 bases from V and 10 bases from J, with 18 bases between. The CDR3 covers 15 residues.

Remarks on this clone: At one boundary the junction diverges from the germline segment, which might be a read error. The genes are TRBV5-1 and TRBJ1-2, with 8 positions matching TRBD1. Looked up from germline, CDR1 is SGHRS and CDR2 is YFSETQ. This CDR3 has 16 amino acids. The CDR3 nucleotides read TGCGCCAGCAGCTCGACAGGGGCGATAGCTAACTATGGCCACACCTTC. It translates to CASSSTGAIANYGHTF. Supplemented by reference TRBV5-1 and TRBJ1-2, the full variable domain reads KAGVTQTPRYLIKTRGQQVTLSCSPISGHRSVSWYQQTPGQGLQFLFEYFSETQRNKGNFPGRFSGRQFSNSRSEMNVSTLELGDSALYLCASSSTGAIANYGHTFGSGTRLTVV.

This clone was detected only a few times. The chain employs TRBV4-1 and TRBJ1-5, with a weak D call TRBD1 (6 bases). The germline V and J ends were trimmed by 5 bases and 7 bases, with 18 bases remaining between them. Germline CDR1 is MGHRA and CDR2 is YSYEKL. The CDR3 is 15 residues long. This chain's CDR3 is CASSEAQGSGQPQHF. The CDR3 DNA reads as TGCGCCAGCAGCGAAGCCCAGGGGTCGGGACAGCCCCAGCATTTT.

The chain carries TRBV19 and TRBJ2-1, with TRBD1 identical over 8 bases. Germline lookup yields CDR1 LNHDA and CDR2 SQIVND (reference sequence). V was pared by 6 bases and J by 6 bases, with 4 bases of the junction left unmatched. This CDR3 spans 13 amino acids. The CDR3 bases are TGTGCCAGTAGGGGACAGGAACTCAATGAGCAGTTCTTC. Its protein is CASRGQELNEQFF. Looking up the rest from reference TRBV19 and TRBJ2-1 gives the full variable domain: DGGITQSPKYLFRKEGQNVTLSCEQNLNHDAMYWYRQDPGQGLRLIYYSQIVNDFQKGDIAEGYSVSREKKESFPLTVTSAQKNPTAFYLCASRGQELNEQFFGPGTRLTVL.

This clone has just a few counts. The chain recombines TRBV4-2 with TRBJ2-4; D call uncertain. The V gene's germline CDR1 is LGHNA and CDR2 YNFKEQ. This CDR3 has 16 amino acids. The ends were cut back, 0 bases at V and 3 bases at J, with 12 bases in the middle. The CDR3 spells CASSQDLGLGKNIQYF. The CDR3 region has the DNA TGTGCCAGCAGCCAAGATCTAGGTCTGGGCAAAAACATTCAGTACTTC.

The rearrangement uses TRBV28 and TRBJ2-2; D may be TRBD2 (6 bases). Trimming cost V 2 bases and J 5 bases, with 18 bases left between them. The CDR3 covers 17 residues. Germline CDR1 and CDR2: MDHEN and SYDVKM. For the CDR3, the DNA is TGTGCCAGCAGTTTAATTTTGGATCTCCGGGGGACCGGGGAGCTGTTTTTT. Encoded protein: CASSLILDLRGTGELFF.

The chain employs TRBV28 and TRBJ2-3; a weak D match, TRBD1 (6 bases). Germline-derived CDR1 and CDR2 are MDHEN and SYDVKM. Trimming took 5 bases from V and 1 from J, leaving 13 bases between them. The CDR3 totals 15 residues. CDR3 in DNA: TGTGCCAGCAGTAGCCGGCGACAGGGCACAGATACGCAGTATTTT. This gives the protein CASSSRRQGTDTQYF.

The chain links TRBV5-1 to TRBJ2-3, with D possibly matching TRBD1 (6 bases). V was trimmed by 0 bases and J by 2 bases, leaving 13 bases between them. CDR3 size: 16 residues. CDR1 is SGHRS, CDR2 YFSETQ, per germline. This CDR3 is CASSLEPPGDTDTQYF. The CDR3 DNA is TGCGCCAGCAGCTTGGAACCTCCAGGGGACACAGATACGCAGTATTTT.

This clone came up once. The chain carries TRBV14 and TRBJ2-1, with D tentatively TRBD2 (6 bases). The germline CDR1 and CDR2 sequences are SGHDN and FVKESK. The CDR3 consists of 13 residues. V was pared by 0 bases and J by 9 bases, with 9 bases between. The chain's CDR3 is CASSQDRGGEQFF. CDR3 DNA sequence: TGTGCCAGCAGCCAAGATCGGGGAGGTGAGCAGTTCTTC.

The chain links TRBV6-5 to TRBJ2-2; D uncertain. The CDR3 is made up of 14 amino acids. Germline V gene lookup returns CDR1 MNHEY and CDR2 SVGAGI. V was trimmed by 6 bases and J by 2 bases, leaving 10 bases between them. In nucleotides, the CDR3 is TGTGCCAGCAGCGAGAGAAGAAACACCGGGGAGCTGTTTTTT. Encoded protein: CASSERRNTGELFF.

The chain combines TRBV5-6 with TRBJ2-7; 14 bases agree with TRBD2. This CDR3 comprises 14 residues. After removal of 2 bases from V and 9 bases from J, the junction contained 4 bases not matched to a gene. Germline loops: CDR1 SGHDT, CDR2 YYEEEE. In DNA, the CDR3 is TGTGCCAGCAGCTTTGGGACTAGCGGGAGTTCGCAGTACTTC. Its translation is CASSFGTSGSSQYF.

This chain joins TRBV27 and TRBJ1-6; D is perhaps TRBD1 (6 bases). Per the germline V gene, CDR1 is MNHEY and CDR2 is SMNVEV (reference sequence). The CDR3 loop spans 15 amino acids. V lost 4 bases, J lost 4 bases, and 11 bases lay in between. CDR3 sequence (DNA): TGTGCCAGCAGTTCCGGACAGCCATATAATTCACCCCTCCACTTT. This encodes CASSSGQPYNSPLHF.

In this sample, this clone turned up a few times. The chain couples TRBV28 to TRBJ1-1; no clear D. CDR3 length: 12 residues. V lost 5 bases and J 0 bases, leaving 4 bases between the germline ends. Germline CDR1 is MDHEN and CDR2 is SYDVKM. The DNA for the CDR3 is TGTGCCAGCAGTCTAATGAACACTGAAGCTTTCTTT. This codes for CASSLMNTEAFF.